Detailed here is one TCR beta chain. What it recognizes is unknown. Libraries were prepared by immunoSEQ multiplex PCR; TCRdb keeps only in-frame clonotypes and omits some of them. The sample yields 130,000 to 150,000 clones, 75% to 90% seen once. These data belong to a study of T cell responses to AZD1222 COVID-19 vaccine. Findings and limits, study-wide: AZD1222 recipients seropositive at baseline numbered only five to seven. The study sampled repertoires only after the peak T cell response. The breadth and depth of Spike-specific TCRs increased once two AZD1222 doses had been given.

Germline V gene data show CDR1 as WSHSY and CDR2 as SAAADI. V shed 4 bases and J shed 1 base, with 10 bases lying between them. CDR3 length: 14 residues. Material: peripheral blood, obtained on day 0 of MenACWY control vaccination. The rearrangement uses TRBV10-2 and TRBJ2-5; D uncertain. The sequence was obtained from an adult in good health. CDR3: CASSVSRSQETQYF. In DNA form, the CDR3 reads TGCGCCAGCAGTGTGTCAAGGAGCCAAGAGACCCAGTACTTC.